These 18 T cell receptor beta chains were sequenced from one sample in a study of T cell repertoires in cytomegalovirus infection. Each CDR3 protein gets one entry after TCRdb re-called the reads with MiXCR. This sample carries fewer than 950,000 distinct CDR3 sequences, approximately 30% of them seen once, and the ten largest clones take over 10%. These receptors lack a known antigen. The sample consisted of cultured CD8+ T cells from PBMCs, taken from culture after CMV antigen stimulation. The receptors originated from a human donor in good health (CMV status not recorded). Some clones in this sample may be carry-over from other donors' samples.

This clonotype appeared once. The chain is built from TRBV7-8 and TRBJ2-7; no reliable D call. This CDR3 region has 11 residues. V gave up 5 bases and J gave up 2 bases, with 4 bases separating them. Looked up from germline, CDR1 is SGHVS and CDR2 is FQNEAQ. The CDR3 is CASSVPYEQYF. The DNA for the CDR3 is TGTGCCAGCAGCGTCCCCTACGAGCAGTACTTC. Full variable domain (remainder filled in from reference TRBV7-8 and TRBJ2-7): GAGVSQSPRYKVAKRGQDVALRCDPISGHVSLFWYQQALGQGPEFLTYFQNEAQLDKSGLPSDRFFAERPEGSVSTLKIQRTQQEDSAVYLCASSVPYEQYFGPGTRLTVT.

The chain carries TRBV20-1 and TRBJ2-7; TRBD2 is a possible D gene (5 bases). Germline V lookup: CDR1 DFQATT, CDR2 SNEGSKA (reference sequence). The CDR3 extends over 13 amino acids. The CDR3 nucleotides read TGCAGTGCTAGAGGGATCATTGACTACGAGCAGTACGTT. Its translation is CSARGIIDYEQYV.

The V call is TRBV4-1, the J call TRBJ1-2; 7 bases match TRBD1. Germline assignment: CDR1 MGHRA and CDR2 YSYEKL. The CDR3 has 13 amino acids. Trimming at V came to 5 bases and at J to 6 bases, leaving 6 bases not matched to a gene. The CDR3: CASSLQGNDGYTF. The CDR3 coding sequence is TGCGCCAGCAGCTTACAGGGGAACGATGGCTACACCTTC.

This clonotype was observed at least ten times. The rearrangement links TRBV12-3 or TRBV12-4 to TRBJ1-1; 7 bases line up with TRBD1. The V segment lost 7 bases and the J segment 1 base; nucleotides outside the gene matches: 9. CDR3 length equals 15 residues. The CDR3 protein is CASNDRVEQNTEAFF. DNA for the CDR3: TGTGCCAGCAACGACAGGGTCGAACAGAACACTGAAGCTTTCTTT.

This clonotype was detected only a few times. This chain links TRBV27 with TRBJ1-2, with a tentative D call TRBD1 (6 bases). V lost 6 bases and J 4 bases, leaving 15 bases between the germline ends. The V gene's germline CDR1 is MNHEY and CDR2 SMNVEV (reference sequence). There are 14 residues in the CDR3. The CDR3 region has the DNA TGTGCCAGCAGCTCGTCAGGGGCTAGCTATGGCTACACCTTC. It translates to CASSSSGASYGYTF.

The rearrangement links TRBV27 to TRBJ1-2, with D unresolved. Trimming stripped 3 bases from V and 4 bases from J, with 15 bases between. Germline V gene data show CDR1 as MNHEY and CDR2 as SMNVEV (reference sequence). This CDR3 has 15 amino acids. Here the CDR3 reads CASSFDWEFRYGYTF. DNA of the CDR3: TGTGCCAGCAGTTTTGACTGGGAGTTCCGCTATGGCTACACCTTC.

This clonotype was detected only once. V usage is TRBV6-2 or TRBV6-3 and J usage is TRBJ2-7, with 8 nucleotides matching TRBD1. CDR1 and CDR2 from the germline V gene are MNHEY and SVGEGT. The CDR3 loop spans 15 amino acids. V lost 5 bases and J lost 2; bases outside the gene matches: 8. The CDR3 DNA sequence: TGTGCCAGCAGTCCTCTGGACAGGGATGCCTACGAGCAGTACTTC. Its protein is CASSPLDRDAYEQYF.

J is TRBJ2-7 and V is TRBV29-1, with TRBD2 matching over 7 bases. V gave up 0 bases and J gave up 7 bases; unmatched junction bases: 0. Germline-derived CDR1 and CDR2 are SQVTM and ANQGSEA. The CDR3 is 11 residues long. This CDR3 reads CSVEDGREQYF. The CDR3, as DNA: TGCAGCGTTGAAGACGGGAGGGAGCAGTACTTC.

The CDR3 reads CASSEALELRDTEAFF. The CDR3 coding sequence is TGTGCCAGCAGTGAAGCACTAGAGCTACGGGACACTGAAGCTTTCTTT. The chain has TRBV6-1 and TRBJ1-1; no clear D gene. CDR3 length equals 16 residues. V lost 0 bases and J lost 3, with 14 bases in between. Per germline, CDR1 MNHNS and CDR2 SASEGT.

This clonotype showed up many times. This chain joins TRBV7-6 and TRBJ2-5, with 7 bases identical to TRBD2. CDR3 length equals 13 residues. The J segment lost 5 bases and the V segment lost 2 bases, leaving 2 bases of the junction unmatched. The germline CDR1 and CDR2 sequences are SGHVS and FNYEAQ. CDR3 nucleotides: TGTGCCAGCAGCTTAAGGGAGGGGGAGACCCAGTACTTC. Protein sequence: CASSLREGETQYF. The full variable domain, in which reference TRBV7-6 and TRBJ2-5 provide the parts outside the CDR3, is GAGVSQSPRYKVTKRGQDVALRCDPISGHVSLYWYRQALGQGPEFLTYFNYEAQQDKSGLPNDRFSAERPEGSISTLTIQRTEQRDSAMYRCASSLREGETQYFGPGTRLLVL.

This clonotype has just one count. The chain is built from TRBV6-2 or TRBV6-3 and TRBJ2-1; no reliable D call. Deletions cut 2 bases from V and 2 bases from J, with 10 bases between. Germline V lookup: CDR1 MNHEY, CDR2 SVGEGT. The CDR3 is 15 residues long. CDR3 region: CASSYGVSAYNEQFF. The CDR3 DNA is TGTGCCAGCAGTTACGGGGTCTCAGCCTACAATGAGCAGTTCTTC.

The CDR3 here is CASRRERGETQYF. The CDR3 DNA reads as TGTGCCAGCAGAAGGGAAAGAGGGGAGACCCAGTACTTC. V gene TRBV7-9 combines with J gene TRBJ2-5, with a weak D call TRBD2 (5 bases). Trimming left V 6 bases short and J 5 bases short, with 13 bases between. CDR1 SEHNR and CDR2 FQNEAQ come from the germline V gene (reference sequence). The CDR3 length is 13 residues.

Only a few counts were recorded for this clonotype. V is TRBV7-8 and J is TRBJ1-4, with D maybe TRBD1 (5 bases). The CDR3 sequence is 15 residues long. Looked up from germline, CDR1 is SGHVS and CDR2 is FQNEAQ. Between the trimmed V and J ends, which lost 7 bases and 4 bases, there was a span of 16 bases. CDR3 bases: TGTGCCAGCATCCCAGGCTGGGGACGTAATGAAAAACTGTTTTTT. Encoded protein: CASIPGWGRNEKLFF.

This chain links TRBV6-1 with TRBJ2-1, with D unclear. The ends were cut back, 5 bases at V and 9 bases at J, with 20 bases in the middle. CDR1 is MNHNS and CDR2 is SASEGT in the germline V gene. The CDR3 runs 15 residues. CDR3 bases: TGTGCCAGCAGTTTCATGAAGGGTGTGGACGCTGAGCAGTTCTTC. It is translated as CASSFMKGVDAEQFF.

The rearrangement uses TRBV27 and TRBJ2-7; D is unresolved. The CDR3 is 13 amino acids. Germline assignment: CDR1 MNHEY and CDR2 SMNVEV (reference sequence). V lost 0 bases, J lost 5 bases, and 8 bases lay in between. CDR3: CASSLSEDHEQYF. For the CDR3, the DNA is TGTGCCAGCAGTTTATCCGAGGACCACGAGCAGTACTTC.

This chain uses TRBV29-1 with TRBJ1-1; TRBD1 agrees at 8 bases. The CDR3 contains 14 residues. V shed 5 bases and J 0 bases; nucleotides not matched to a gene: 5. Germline CDR1 SQVTM, CDR2 ANQGSEA. The CDR3, as DNA: TGCAGCGTTATGGACAGGGCCTTGAACACTGAAGCTTTCTTT. Translating gives CSVMDRALNTEAFF.

This clonotype has a handful of counts. J is TRBJ1-1 and V is TRBV7-2, with TRBD1 as a possible D gene (6 bases). CDR3 length equals 17 residues. The V end lost 4 bases, the J end lost 0 bases, and 18 bases lay between the germline ends. The germline gives CDR1 SGHTA, CDR2 FQGNSA. The CDR3 nucleotides read TGTGCCAGCAGCTCCCGGGGGCGCGTACCCATGAACACTGAAGCTTTCTTT. It yields the protein CASSSRGRVPMNTEAFF.

This chain uses TRBV7-6 with TRBJ2-3; the D is unclear. With 4 bases removed from V and 1 base from J, the gap between germline ends came to 9 bases. The CDR3 sequence is 14 residues long. Germline V gives CDR1 SGHVS, CDR2 FNYEAQ. CDR3: CASSSLPGTDTQYF. The DNA of the CDR3 is TGTGCCAGCAGCTCACTCCCGGGCACAGATACGCAGTATTTT.